This T cell receptor (beta chain) derives from a study of OX40 agonist ivuxolimab in advanced cancers. Across the study: It was ivuxolimab, an agonistic anti-OX40 (CD134) antibody, that patients were treated with. The group had a mean age of roughly 56 years, ranged from roughly 23 to 79, and was 80% to 85% male. General study findings and limits: With doses of 0.1 to 3.0 mg/kg, CD4+ and CD8+ blood T cells had undergone clonal expansion by week 6.

Researchers took blood at baseline, on cycle 4 day 1, and on cycle 7 day 1. With 1 base removed from V and 1 base from J, the gap between germline ends came to 2 bases. Germline CDR1 is SGHNT and CDR2 is YYREEE (reference sequence). The CDR3 runs to 12 residues. About this clone: Its antigen is undetermined.

Sequencing was performed with immunoSEQ multiplex PCR; in TCRdb, only in-frame clones are kept and a portion is missing. This sample has some 59,000 clones; roughly 82% occur once, and the top ten carry roughly 4%. The sequence was collected from an adult with an advanced solid tumor such as melanoma, head and neck, liver or kidney cancer. The V and J genes are TRBV5-4 and TRBJ1-1; D is ambiguous. The specimen was CD4+ or CD8+ T cells sorted from blood, collected in a trial of the OX40 agonist ivuxolimab. DNA for the CDR3: TGTGCCAGCAGCTTGAGGAACACTGAAGCTTTCTTT. Translated, it gives CASSLRNTEAFF.